The 30 T cell receptor beta chains given below trace back to one sample, sequenced in a study of blood T cells in healthy people across ages. The authors ran a second PCR of about 7 to 12 cycles using a sample-barcoded 5' primer and a J-beta primer mix. TCRdb re-called the 5' RACE reads with MiXCR, one entry per CDR3 protein. The sample consists of approximately 690,000 distinct CDR3 sequences, roughly two fifths of them appearing once. Sequenced material: blood. All receptors come from a man aged 80 or over in good health.

On this clonotype itself: Since a much larger clone is just one base distant, this may be a read error. V and J are TRBV10-3 and TRBJ2-7, with D hard to call. The CDR3 consists of 11 residues. Germline CDR1 and CDR2: ENHRY and SYGVKD. V was clipped by 5 bases and J by 2 bases, with 4 bases between them. In nucleotides, the CDR3 is TGTGCCATCAGTAGCCCCTACGAGCAGTACTTC. Protein product: CAISSPYEQYF.

This clonotype appeared a few times. The chain combines TRBV28 with TRBJ1-5, with D hard to call. The CDR3 covers 14 residues. V was shortened by 9 bases and J by 4 bases, with 16 bases between the two germline ends. Germline loops: CDR1 MDHEN, CDR2 SYDVKM. The chain's CDR3 is CASFQSGYNQPQHF. The DNA of the CDR3 is TGTGCCAGTTTTCAGTCCGGGTATAATCAGCCCCAGCATTTT.

The gene calls are TRBV7-8 and TRBJ1-2, with D possibly matching TRBD1 (5 bases). The V gene lost 5 bases and the J gene lost 0 bases, with 16 bases spanning the gap. Germline-derived CDR1 and CDR2 are SGHVS and FQNEAQ. The CDR3 covers 16 residues. The CDR3 loop reads CASSSVGTDANYGYTF. The CDR3 nucleotides read TGTGCCAGCAGCAGCGTAGGGACGGATGCTAACTATGGCTACACCTTC. Full variable domain (outside the CDR3, taken from reference TRBV7-8 and TRBJ1-2): GAGVSQSPRYKVAKRGQDVALRCDPISGHVSLFWYQQALGQGPEFLTYFQNEAQLDKSGLPSDRFFAERPEGSVSTLKIQRTQQEDSAVYLCASSSVGTDANYGYTFGSGTRLTVV.

CDR3 sequence: CASRPDRANTEAFF. The CDR3 DNA reads TGTGCCAGCAGGCCGGACAGGGCCAACACTGAAGCTTTCTTT. V usage is TRBV27 and J usage is TRBJ1-1; TRBD1 aligns across 8 bases. Germline V gives CDR1 MNHEY, CDR2 SMNVEV (reference sequence). J was trimmed by 2 bases and V by 6 bases; bases with no gene match: 5. The CDR3 loop spans 14 amino acids.

This clonotype has more than one count but fewer than ten. The chain is built from TRBV28 and TRBJ2-3, with 11 bases matching TRBD2. Looked up from germline, CDR1 is MDHEN and CDR2 is SYDVKM. This CDR3 is built from 14 residues. V lost 5 bases to trimming and J lost 4 bases; unmatched junction nucleotides: 2. In DNA form, the CDR3 reads TGTGCCAGCAGTATACTAGCGGGAGCAGATACGCAGTATTTT. It is translated as CASSILAGADTQYF.

This chain connects TRBV28 to TRBJ2-1; 8 bases are shared with TRBD2. The CDR3 totals 16 residues. V lost 3 bases to trimming and J lost 0 bases; unmatched junction nucleotides: 4. The germline CDR1 and CDR2 sequences are MDHEN and SYDVKM. The CDR3 reads CASSFRGLDSYNEQFF. CDR3 nucleotide sequence: TGTGCCAGCAGTTTCAGGGGACTAGACTCCTACAATGAGCAGTTCTTC.

There are a few counts of this clonotype. The V gene is TRBV5-1, the J gene TRBJ1-1; unclear D gene. The CDR3 extends over 14 amino acids. CDR1 and CDR2 from the germline V gene are SGHRS and YFSETQ. Trimming took off 1 base at V and 1 base at J, with 8 bases between the two ends. CDR3 nucleotide sequence: TGCGCCAGCAGCTTGCAGGAAGGGAACACTGAAGCTTTCTTT. This gives the protein CASSLQEGNTEAFF.

Worth noting for this clonotype: One end of the junction does not line up with germline, which may come from a read error. The rearrangement uses TRBV6-2 or TRBV6-3 and TRBJ2-1, with D maybe TRBD2 (6 bases). Germline CDR1 reads MNHEY; CDR2 reads SVGEGT. The CDR3 loop spans 17 amino acids. For the CDR3, the DNA is TGTGCCAGCAGTTACTCGATGCGGGAATTACCCTACAAGGAGCAGTTCTTC. Its protein is CASSYSMRELPYKEQFF.

The chain uses TRBV10-3 and TRBJ2-7; TRBD1 might be the D (6 bases). CDR1 ENHRY and CDR2 SYGVKD come from the germline V gene. The CDR3 is made up of 13 amino acids. Trimming cost V 7 bases and J 0 bases, with 10 bases left between them. This chain's CDR3 is CAINRESSYEQYF. CDR3 DNA: TGTGCCATCAACAGGGAGAGCTCCTACGAGCAGTACTTC.

CDR3 in amino acids: CASRAGGENTEAFF. The DNA of the CDR3 is TGTGCCAGCAGAGCAGGGGGCGAGAACACTGAAGCTTTCTTT. The rearrangement joins TRBV2 to TRBJ1-1, with 8 bases matching TRBD1. This CDR3 contains 14 residues. Looked up from germline, CDR1 is SNHLY and CDR2 is FYNNEI. Trimming removed 6 bases from V and 1 base from J; junction bases left unmatched: 4.

The CDR3 DNA follows: TGTGCCAGCAGACCCCGCCGGGTTTTCAACTATGGCTACACCTTC. Its protein product is CASRPRRVFNYGYTF. J is TRBJ1-2 and V is TRBV12-3 or TRBV12-4; the D is unclear. There are 15 residues in the CDR3. V lost 6 bases and J lost 2, with 16 bases in between.

This clonotype showed up many times. This sequence joins TRBV11-2 and TRBJ1-4, with D perhaps matching TRBD1 (6 bases). CDR1 and CDR2 (germline): SGHAT, FQNNGV. This CDR3 region has 16 residues. Between the trimmed V and J ends, which lost 2 bases and 5 bases, there was a span of 15 bases. The CDR3 nucleotides read TGTGCCAGCAGCTTATCTCGACAGGCTAAGAATGAAAAACTGTTTTTT. This codes for CASSLSRQAKNEKLFF.

This chain joins TRBV14 and TRBJ2-3; D may be TRBD2 (6 bases). Trimming left V 3 bases short and J 2 bases short, with 15 bases between. This CDR3 is 16 amino acids long. The germline V gene encodes CDR1 SGHDN and CDR2 FVKESK. The CDR3 reads CASSHRLARHTDTQYF. In DNA, the CDR3 is TGTGCCAGCAGCCACCGTCTAGCGAGGCACACAGATACGCAGTATTTT.

V gene TRBV29-1 combines with J gene TRBJ1-1; possible D gene TRBD1, 5 bases. Germline V gives CDR1 SQVTM, CDR2 ANQGSEA. The ends were cut back, 0 bases at V and 5 bases at J, with 19 bases in the middle. The CDR3 length is 16 residues. The CDR3 is CSVEEKGTFVRTEAFF. The CDR3, as DNA: TGCAGCGTTGAAGAAAAGGGGACGTTTGTGAGGACTGAAGCTTTCTTT.

Worth noting for this clonotype: This clone may be a read error of a much larger clone one base away. The CDR3, as DNA: TGCAGCGTTAAATCCCGGGGCAGGTTAGAGACCCAGTACTTC. Residues: CSVKSRGRLETQYF. V usage is TRBV29-1 and J usage is TRBJ2-5; D may be TRBD1 or TRBD2 (5 bases each). The CDR3 consists of 14 residues. V was trimmed by 5 bases and J by 4 bases, leaving 17 bases between them. Germline V lookup: CDR1 SQVTM, CDR2 ANQGSEA.

CDR3 in amino acids: CSARLPTENYGYTF. Written as DNA, the CDR3 is TGCAGTGCTAGGCTCCCGACTGAAAACTATGGCTACACCTTC. V usage is TRBV20-1 and J usage is TRBJ1-2; D remains unclear. The ends were cut back, 3 bases at V and 2 bases at J, with 13 bases in the middle. Germline values: CDR1 DFQATT, CDR2 SNEGSKA (reference sequence). The CDR3 is 14 amino acids.

CDR3 loop: CASSQPGQGATDTQYF. As DNA, the CDR3 is TGTGCCAGCAGCCAACCGGGACAGGGGGCCACAGATACGCAGTATTTT. This chain links TRBV14 with TRBJ2-3, with TRBD1 identical over 12 bases. Trimming at V came to 2 bases and at J to 2 bases, leaving 2 bases not matched to a gene. Per the germline V gene, CDR1 is SGHDN and CDR2 is FVKESK. The CDR3 extends over 16 amino acids.

This clonotype was seen more than once but under ten times. CDR3 amino acids: CASSVWGGNEQFF. The CDR3 coding sequence is TGTGCCAGCAGTGTCTGGGGTGGGAATGAGCAGTTCTTC. V and J are TRBV2 and TRBJ2-1; D remains unclear. CDR1 SNHLY and CDR2 FYNNEI come from the germline V gene. The CDR3 totals 13 residues. The V gene lost 4 bases and the J gene lost 7 bases, with 11 bases spanning the gap.

V and J are TRBV9 and TRBJ2-3; 13 bases agree with TRBD2. V dropped 0 bases and J dropped 8; count of bases not matched to a gene: 3. Per germline, CDR1 SGDLS and CDR2 YYNGEE. The CDR3 runs 15 residues. This chain's CDR3 is CASSVGTSGGGTQYF. CDR3 nucleotide sequence: TGTGCCAGCAGCGTAGGGACTAGCGGGGGAGGTACGCAGTATTTT.

Remarks on this clonotype: The junction and the germline gene differ at one end; a read error may be behind it. The rearrangement links TRBV13 to TRBJ2-6, with a tentative D call TRBD1 (5 bases). The V gene's germline CDR1 is PRHDT and CDR2 FYEKMQ (reference sequence). The CDR3 extends over 16 amino acids. The CDR3 coding sequence is TGTGCCAGCAGCTCGTTGGATTACTCTGGGGCCAACGTCCCGACTTTC. Protein product: CASSSLDYSGANVPTF.

The chain joins TRBV2 to TRBJ2-5; TRBD2 matches at 8 bases. CDR1 is SNHLY and CDR2 is FYNNEI in the germline V gene. The junction had 9 bases not matched to a gene; V was cut back by 7 bases and J by 11 bases. The length of the CDR3 is 12 residues. The DNA of the CDR3 is TGTGCCAGCAAGCGGGAGTCTGGGGAGCAGTACTTC. Translated, it gives CASKRESGEQYF.

V usage is TRBV20-1 and J usage is TRBJ1-5; the D is unclear. Trimming pared 6 bases from V and 0 bases from J, leaving 9 bases between. The germline V gene has CDR1 DFQATT and CDR2 SNEGSKA (reference sequence). This CDR3 is built from 13 residues. The CDR3 sequence: CSARLNSNQPQHF. The CDR3 DNA reads as TGCAGTGCGAGACTTAATAGCAATCAGCCCCAGCATTTT.

V gene TRBV6-6 combines with J gene TRBJ1-1; 10 bases are shared with TRBD1. V dropped 7 bases and J dropped 3; count of bases not matched to a gene: 14. The CDR3 runs 17 residues. In germline, CDR1 is MNHNY, CDR2 SVGAGI (reference sequence). CDR3 sequence reads: CASTTYEMDRGDTEAFF. The CDR3 nucleotides are TGTGCCAGCACCACCTACGAGATGGACAGGGGGGACACTGAAGCTTTCTTT.

This clonotype has just a few counts. V gene TRBV3-1 combines with J gene TRBJ1-6; the D is unclear. This CDR3 contains 13 residues. Trimming took 4 bases from V and 8 from J, leaving 9 bases between them. The germline CDR1 and CDR2 sequences are LGHDT and YNNKEL (reference sequence). CDR3 DNA sequence: TGTGCCAGCAGCCTAGGTGGGCATTCACCCCTCCACTTT. It codes for CASSLGGHSPLHF. Drawing the rest from reference TRBV3-1 and TRBJ1-6, the complete variable domain is DTAVSQTPKYLVTQMGNDKSIKCEQNLGHDTMYWYKQDSKKFLKIMFSYNNKELIINETVPNRFSPKSPDKAHLNLHINSLELGDSAVYFCASSLGGHSPLHFGNGTRLTVT.

V usage is TRBV12-5 and J usage is TRBJ2-4; D remains ambiguous. Trimming removed 8 bases at V and 0 bases at J, with 14 bases between. Looked up from germline, CDR1 is LGHNT and CDR2 is FRNRAP. This CDR3 is built from 15 residues. CDR3 sequence: CASCLAISAKNIQYF. Written as DNA, the CDR3 is TGTGCTAGTTGCCTGGCGATCTCAGCCAAAAACATTCAGTACTTC.

The genes are TRBV11-3 and TRBJ2-2, with D tentatively TRBD2 (5 bases). The V gene's germline CDR1 is SGHNT and CDR2 YENEEA. V dropped 4 bases and J dropped 9 bases, with 6 bases sitting between them. CDR3 length equals 11 residues. CDR3 nucleotides: TGTGCCAGCAGCTCTAGCCGGGAGCTGTTTTTT. Encoded protein: CASSSSRELFF.

This chain uses TRBV20-1 with TRBJ1-1; D uncertain. V lost 3 bases and J 10 bases, leaving 18 bases between the germline ends. The CDR3 sequence is 13 residues long. Germline lookup yields CDR1 DFQATT and CDR2 SNEGSKA (reference sequence). This CDR3 reads CSARNSGILGAFF. Here the CDR3 DNA reads TGCAGTGCTAGGAACAGCGGCATCTTAGGAGCTTTCTTT.

This chain joins TRBV5-5 and TRBJ2-5, with a weak D call TRBD2 (5 bases). Trimming left V 2 bases short and J 5 bases short, with 10 bases between. Germline V CDR1 and CDR2: SGHKS, YYEKEE (reference sequence). The CDR3 spans 13 residues. The DNA for the CDR3 is TGTGCCAGCAGCTTACCGGGGAAGGAGACCCAGTACTTC. Amino acid sequence: CASSLPGKETQYF.

A note on this clonotype: Likely a read error: the CDR3 ends without its conserved phenylalanine or tryptophan. This rearrangement joins TRBV20-1 to TRBJ2-7, with TRBD2 identical over 15 bases. V shed 6 bases and J 0 bases; nucleotides not matched to a gene: 12. Looked up from germline, CDR1 is DFQATT and CDR2 is SNEGSKA (reference sequence). The CDR3 contains 18 residues. CDR3 sequence: CSAQNPGTSGRTSYEQYL. CDR3 DNA sequence: TGCAGTGCACAGAACCCCGGGACTAGCGGGAGGACCTCCTACGAGCAGTACTTG.

V gene TRBV20-1 combines with J gene TRBJ2-5; the match to TRBD2 covers 10 bases. TRBJ2-1 matches the DNA end more closely, so the J call is doubtful. Germline CDR1 reads DFQATT; CDR2 reads SNEGSKA (reference sequence). The CDR3 runs 14 residues. DNA for the CDR3: TGCAGTGCTAGAAGCGGGAGGGCCGTAGAGACCCAGTTCTTC. Its protein is CSARSGRAVETQFF.